These 29 T cell receptor beta chains share one sample of origin, sequenced in a study of CD8 T cells in Susac syndrome. Reverse transcription used roughly 0.5 to 1 ug RNA and random hexamers. TCRdb recomputed calls from the immunoSEQ multiplex PCR reads with MiXCR, one row per CDR3 protein. Of 150,000 to 200,000 distinct CDR3 sequences detected, around 95% appear once; the ten largest clones hold approximately 0.16%. The specimen sequenced was CD8+ T cells from PBMCs. All receptors come from a human donor with Susac syndrome.

The chain uses TRBV5-1 and TRBJ2-1, with 15 nucleotides matching TRBD2. V dropped 7 bases and J dropped 1; count of bases not matched to a gene: 9. The CDR3 runs to 18 residues. Germline CDR1 SGHRS, CDR2 YFSETQ. The CDR3 sequence: CASGSGLAGGPSYNEQFF. Written as DNA, the CDR3 is TGCGCCAGCGGGTCGGGACTAGCGGGGGGTCCATCCTACAATGAGCAGTTCTTC.

The chain couples TRBV3-1 to TRBJ2-1; maybe TRBD2 (6 bases). CDR1 and CDR2 (germline): LGHDT, YNNKEL (reference sequence). The CDR3 spans 18 residues. Trimming pared 1 base from V and 4 bases from J, leaving 20 bases between. In nucleotides, the CDR3 is TGTGCCAGCAGCCAAGTGACCTTTCTCGGGGGTTTATACAATGAGCAGTTCTTC. It translates to CASSQVTFLGGLYNEQFF.

The chain is built from TRBV3-1 and TRBJ2-1, with no clear D. Germline V gene lookup returns CDR1 LGHDT and CDR2 YNNKEL (reference sequence). Trimming shortened V by 3 bases and J by 4 bases, and 7 bases separated the two germline ends. The CDR3 has 13 residues. CDR3 sequence: CASSHPNYNEQFF. The CDR3 DNA follows: TGTGCCAGCAGCCACCCCAATTACAATGAGCAGTTCTTC.

This rearrangement joins TRBV24-1 to TRBJ2-3; the D call may be TRBD1 or TRBD2 (5 bases each). In germline, CDR1 is KGHDR, CDR2 SFDVKD. The CDR3 runs to 16 residues. The V end was cut by 2 bases, the J end by 0 bases, with 11 bases between. The chain's CDR3 is CATSDSSGRSTDTQYF. CDR3 coding DNA: TGTGCCACCAGTGATTCCTCGGGGCGTAGCACAGATACGCAGTATTTT.

DNA for the CDR3: TGTGCCAGCAGCTTAGATCTCGGACTAGTGGGTGAGCAGTTCTTC. This sequence encodes CASSLDLGLVGEQFF. The V gene is TRBV11-2, the J gene TRBJ2-1, with 7 nucleotides matching TRBD2. Unmatched junction bases numbered 8, after V lost 0 bases and J lost 9 bases. The germline gives CDR1 SGHAT, CDR2 FQNNGV. This CDR3 comprises 15 residues.

This chain uses TRBV6-2 or TRBV6-3 with TRBJ1-5; 7 positions agree with TRBD1. The ends lost 3 bases at V and 0 bases at J; junction bases unmatched: 14. CDR1 is MNHEY and CDR2 is SVGEGT in the germline V gene. This CDR3 comprises 19 residues. CDR3 amino acids: CASSYRGTARTYSNQPQHF. CDR3 DNA: TGTGCCAGCAGTTATCGTGGGACAGCTAGAACGTATAGCAATCAGCCCCAGCATTTT.

The chain couples TRBV27 to TRBJ2-7; 7 bases are a match to TRBD1. The CDR3 runs to 11 residues. The V segment lost 7 bases and the J segment 7 bases; nucleotides outside the gene matches: 4. Germline V gene data show CDR1 as MNHEY and CDR2 as SMNVEV (reference sequence). The CDR3 is CASKGAREQYF. In DNA form, the CDR3 reads TGTGCCAGCAAGGGGGCGCGGGAGCAGTACTTC.

CDR3 sequence (DNA): TGTGCCAGCAGCTCGGCCGAGGGCGGGAGGAGAGGCATTCAGTACTTC. It encodes CASSSAEGGRRGIQYF. This rearrangement joins TRBV13 to TRBJ2-4, with 8 bases fitting TRBD2. J gave up 9 bases and V 4 bases, and 14 bases lay outside the gene matches. The germline gives CDR1 PRHDT, CDR2 FYEKMQ (reference sequence). The CDR3 runs to 16 residues.

The rearrangement joins TRBV7-9 to TRBJ1-5; the D is unclear. Trimming shortened V by 5 bases and J by 3 bases, and 11 bases separated the two germline ends. The CDR3 is 14 residues long. CDR1 SEHNR and CDR2 FQNEAQ come from the germline V gene (reference sequence). The CDR3 nucleotides are TGTGCCAGCAGCCTAGATGGCTACAATCAGCCCCAGCATTTT. Translation: CASSLDGYNQPQHF.

The chain has TRBV2 and TRBJ2-5; D not certain. The germline V gene has CDR1 SNHLY and CDR2 FYNNEI. The CDR3 loop spans 13 amino acids. The V end lost 6 bases, the J end lost 2 bases, and 10 bases lay between the germline ends. As DNA, the CDR3 is TGTGCCAGCAGCGGAGAGCCGCAAGAGACCCAGTACTTC. Residues: CASSGEPQETQYF.

CDR3 in amino acids: CASSDSGYGYTF. CDR3 in DNA: TGTGCCAGCAGTGACTCAGGTTATGGCTACACCTTC. This chain uses TRBV6-4 with TRBJ1-2, with D unclear. From germline, CDR1 is MRHNA and CDR2 SNTAGT. This CDR3 has 12 amino acids. V lost 0 bases and J lost 5, with 4 bases in between.

This clonotype was picked up one time. The chain carries TRBV12-3 or TRBV12-4 and TRBJ2-1; D is ambiguous. V lost 6 bases to trimming and J lost 0 bases, with 9 bases between them. The CDR3 extends over 14 amino acids. The CDR3 bases are TGTGCCAGCAGACATACGAGCTCCTACAATGAGCAGTTCTTC. This translates into CASRHTSSYNEQFF.

The chain joins TRBV29-1 to TRBJ2-3; D not resolved. V was trimmed by 4 bases and J by 5 bases, leaving 13 bases between them. CDR1 and CDR2 (germline): SQVTM, ANQGSEA. The CDR3 covers 13 residues. The CDR3 spells CSVVVGFRDTQYF. CDR3 bases: TGCAGCGTTGTGGTGGGTTTTCGAGATACGCAGTATTTT.

The chain joins TRBV29-1 to TRBJ2-2; possible D gene TRBD1, 6 bases. This CDR3 comprises 13 residues. V was clipped by 7 bases and J by 4 bases, with 13 bases between them. Germline CDR1 is SQVTM and CDR2 is ANQGSEA. The CDR3 coding sequence is TGCAGCGGGGGACGACAGGTCACCGGGGAGCTGTTTTTT. Its protein is CSGGRQVTGELFF.

The CDR3 nucleotides are TGTGCCAGCAGCATAGACAGGAGGCAAGAGACCCAGTACTTC. It translates to CASSIDRRQETQYF. The chain links TRBV12-3 or TRBV12-4 to TRBJ2-5; D might be TRBD1 (6 bases). The CDR3 is 14 amino acids. The V gene lost 6 bases and the J gene lost 2 bases, with 13 bases spanning the gap.

The rearrangement joins TRBV28 to TRBJ2-3; TRBD1 matches at 8 bases. Germline-derived CDR1 and CDR2 are MDHEN and SYDVKM. Losses at the gene ends were 3 bases for V and 1 base for J; bases not matched to a gene: 3. The CDR3 has 15 amino acids. CDR3 DNA sequence: TGTGCCAGCAGTTTCGGACAGGGTGGCACAGATACGCAGTATTTT. This codes for CASSFGQGGTDTQYF.

The rearrangement uses TRBV5-1 and TRBJ2-1; D is unclear. Germline CDR1 is SGHRS and CDR2 is YFSETQ. V shed 0 bases and J shed 4 bases, with 11 bases lying between them. This CDR3 has 15 amino acids. The CDR3 spells CASSLESVGYNEQFF. Written as DNA, the CDR3 is TGCGCCAGCAGCTTGGAGTCGGTGGGGTACAATGAGCAGTTCTTC.

The genes are TRBV5-6 and TRBJ1-5; maybe TRBD1 (5 bases). V lost 2 bases and J lost 6, with 15 bases in between. This CDR3 is 15 amino acids long. CDR1 and CDR2 from the germline V gene are SGHDT and YYEEEE. In nucleotides, the CDR3 is TGTGCCAGCAGCTTCGGTCGGAGGGGCATTCAGCCCCAGCATTTT. This codes for CASSFGRRGIQPQHF.

The rearrangement uses TRBV19 and TRBJ1-2; D gene uncertain. Trimming took 7 bases from V and 0 from J, leaving 9 bases between them. The length of the CDR3 is 13 residues. Germline lookup yields CDR1 LNHDA and CDR2 SQIVND (reference sequence). CDR3 sequence: CASNPATNYGYTF. CDR3 DNA: TGTGCCAGTAATCCGGCAACTAACTATGGCTACACCTTC.

The rearrangement links TRBV20-1 to TRBJ2-1; no clear D gene. The germline CDR1 and CDR2 sequences are DFQATT and SNEGSKA (reference sequence). Trimming cost V 7 bases and J 4 bases, with 11 bases left between them. This CDR3 contains 12 residues. In DNA form, the CDR3 reads TGCAGTGGAGTAGACAATTACAATGAGCAGTTCTTC. It specifies CSGVDNYNEQFF.

V gene TRBV28 combines with J gene TRBJ1-1; D possibly corresponds to TRBD1 (6 bases). CDR1 MDHEN and CDR2 SYDVKM come from the germline V gene. V lost 3 bases and J 4 bases, leaving 12 bases between the germline ends. This CDR3 spans 14 amino acids. The CDR3 DNA sequence: TGTGCCAGCAGTTTCTCCGTACAGGGCACTGAAGCTTTCTTT. Translating it yields CASSFSVQGTEAFF.

This chain links TRBV11-2 with TRBJ2-7, with 10 positions matching TRBD2. With 8 bases clipped from V and 9 bases from J, the junction kept 10 bases outside the gene matches. The CDR3 is 13 residues long. Germline V gene lookup returns CDR1 SGHAT and CDR2 FQNNGV. CDR3 protein: CASVQREGQWQYF. The CDR3 nucleotides read TGTGCCAGCGTACAGCGGGAGGGCCAGTGGCAGTACTTC.

V and J are TRBV7-3 and TRBJ2-1; 7 nucleotides align to TRBD2. Trimming at V came to 1 base and at J to 10 bases, leaving 7 bases not matched to a gene. Germline CDR1 reads SGHTA; CDR2 reads FQGTGA. The CDR3 loop spans 14 amino acids. The CDR3 here is CASSLRGGTTEQFF. CDR3 DNA: TGTGCCAGCAGCTTAAGGGGCGGGACTACGGAGCAGTTCTTC.

V gene TRBV10-2 combines with J gene TRBJ2-7, with D possibly matching TRBD1 (6 bases). V gave up 8 bases and J gave up 6 bases, with 14 bases separating them. The CDR3 runs 12 residues. Germline V gene lookup returns CDR1 WSHSY and CDR2 SAAADI. The CDR3 sequence: CASGDMGPEQYF. As DNA, the CDR3 is TGCGCCAGCGGGGACATGGGGCCCGAGCAGTACTTC.

This chain connects TRBV30 to TRBJ2-3; D remains unclear. Trimming cost V 0 bases and J 6 bases, with 4 bases left between them. The CDR3 loop spans 11 amino acids. CDR1 is GTSNPN and CDR2 is SVGIG in the germline V gene (reference sequence). The CDR3 loop is CAWSVGDTQYF. The CDR3, as DNA: TGTGCCTGGAGTGTGGGGGATACGCAGTATTTT.

The chain joins TRBV13 to TRBJ1-1; D might be TRBD1 (5 bases). The length of the CDR3 is 17 residues. The V gene lost 4 bases and the J gene lost 8 bases, with 26 bases spanning the gap. Germline assignment: CDR1 PRHDT and CDR2 FYEKMQ (reference sequence). The CDR3 sequence is CASSSTKYTQGELEAFF. The CDR3 region has the DNA TGTGCCAGCAGCTCTACGAAATACACGCAAGGGGAACTAGAAGCTTTCTTT.

The chain's CDR3 is CASSAHSGSYEQYF. CDR3 DNA sequence: TGTGCCAGCAGCGCCCATAGCGGATCCTACGAGCAGTACTTC. This chain uses TRBV9 with TRBJ2-7; a weak D match, TRBD2 (6 bases). The V gene lost 3 bases and the J gene lost 1 base, with 11 bases spanning the gap. This CDR3 is 14 amino acids long. CDR1 is SGDLS, CDR2 YYNGEE, per germline.

This chain connects TRBV20-1 to TRBJ2-1; 10 nucleotides match TRBD1. The CDR3 is made up of 15 amino acids. Germline CDR1 and CDR2: DFQATT and SNEGSKA (reference sequence). V gave up 3 bases and J gave up 2 bases; unmatched junction bases: 4. The CDR3 DNA is TGCAGTGCTAGCTCCGACAGGGGGCCCTACAATGAGCAGTTCTTC. Translated: CSASSDRGPYNEQFF.

The genes are TRBV4-1 and TRBJ2-3; D call uncertain. The V end lost 0 bases, the J end lost 3 bases, and 7 bases lay between the germline ends. There are 14 residues in the CDR3. From germline, CDR1 is MGHRA and CDR2 YSYEKL. CDR3 nucleotides: TGCGCCAGCAGCCAAGACGGTCCAACAGATACGCAGTATTTT. It yields the protein CASSQDGPTDTQYF.